The clone carrying this TCR beta chain has only one observation. The CDR3 is 12 amino acids. CDR1 and CDR2 (germline): LNHDA, SQIVND (reference sequence). V was trimmed by 4 bases and J by 5 bases, leaving 8 bases between them. Sequencing was performed with immunoSEQ multiplex PCR; in TCRdb, only in-frame clones are kept and a portion is missing. This sample has 200,000 to 250,000 clones; approximately 90% occur once, and the top ten carry roughly a tenth. The entry originates in a study of blood T cell repertoires in COVID-19. In Seattle, patients joined the study during active infection and were tracked longitudinally.

Sequencing was carried out using peripheral blood. This receptor was obtained from a woman aged 45-60 years with COVID-19, enrolled during active disease. This sequence joins TRBV19 and TRBJ2-5; D is uncertain. CDR3 DNA: TGTGCCAGTAGTAACGTCGCGGAGACCCAGTACTTC. It specifies CASSNVAETQYF.